This T cell receptor (beta chain) stems from a study of T cells in Graves' hyperthyroidism and ophthalmopathy. The study's findings and limits: Appearing also in blood were most of the thyroid clonotypes expanded above 0.001. Patients with ophthalmopathy were separated from those with stable hyperthyroidism by a 13 V-J model.

From germline, CDR1 is DFQATT and CDR2 SNEGSKA (reference sequence). The CDR3 is made up of 14 amino acids. Trimming took 6 bases from V and 1 from J, leaving 15 bases between them. This clonotype was seen many times. The antigen remains undetermined. Using RNA transcripts as the source, TCR beta CDR3 regions were amplified. HTBI primers drove first-round RT-PCR of the TCR CDR3. TCRdb re-called the multiplex PCR reads through MiXCR, storing one row per CDR3 protein. In the table there are around 580,000 distinct CDR3 sequences, about half of which are singletons. Hyperthyroidism had been newly diagnosed in patients aged 18 to 65, and its duration was under 2 months.

The sample comprised peripheral blood or thyroid tissue (not recorded which). The TCR originated in a young woman with Graves' hyperthyroidism. This chain links TRBV20-1 with TRBJ2-5; TRBD1 or TRBD2 may be the D gene (5 bases each). In nucleotides, the CDR3 is TGCAGTGCCTCTCTTTCGGGACCCCAAGAGACCCAGTACTTC. Translation gives CSASLSGPQETQYF.